This TCR beta chain was identified during a study of identical twins. V was shortened by 3 bases and J by 8 bases, with 18 bases between the two germline ends. Per germline, CDR1 MNHNS and CDR2 SASEGT. This CDR3 has 15 residues. A universal primer site was incorporated via template switching, and the cDNA contained unique molecular identifiers. Via MiXCR, TCRdb re-called the 5' RACE reads, giving one row per CDR3 protein. The sample records some 570,000 distinct CDR3 sequences, around 20% being singletons. Everyone who donated was a healthy Caucasian. The sample was also linked to a second study, of yellow fever vaccine responses in identical twins. That study adds: Twins reportedly had a vaccine T cell response that seemed partly convergent, partly personalized.

V is TRBV6-1 and J is TRBJ2-3; D remains unclear. The specimen was CD4+ T cells sorted from blood. The sequence came from a woman between 18 and 29 years old in good health. CDR3 amino acids: CASSDVSKGGGTQYF. The CDR3 DNA reads as TGTGCCAGCAGTGATGTTTCTAAGGGTGGTGGTACGCAGTATTTT.